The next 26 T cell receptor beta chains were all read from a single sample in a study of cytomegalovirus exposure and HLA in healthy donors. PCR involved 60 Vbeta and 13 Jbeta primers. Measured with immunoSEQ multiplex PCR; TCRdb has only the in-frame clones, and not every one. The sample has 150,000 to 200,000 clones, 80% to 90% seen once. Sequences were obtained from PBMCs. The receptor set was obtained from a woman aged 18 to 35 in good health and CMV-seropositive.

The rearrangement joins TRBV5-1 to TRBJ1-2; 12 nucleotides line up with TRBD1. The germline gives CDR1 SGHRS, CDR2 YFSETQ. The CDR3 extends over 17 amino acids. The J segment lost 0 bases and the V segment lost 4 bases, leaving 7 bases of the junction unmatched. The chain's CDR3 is CASSPGTGGFANYGYTF. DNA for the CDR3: TGCGCCAGCAGCCCAGGGACAGGGGGCTTTGCTAACTATGGCTACACCTTC. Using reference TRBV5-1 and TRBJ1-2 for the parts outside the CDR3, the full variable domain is KAGVTQTPRYLIKTRGQQVTLSCSPISGHRSVSWYQQTPGQGLQFLFEYFSETQRNKGNFPGRFSGRQFSNSRSEMNVSTLELGDSALYLCASSPGTGGFANYGYTFGSGTRLTVV.

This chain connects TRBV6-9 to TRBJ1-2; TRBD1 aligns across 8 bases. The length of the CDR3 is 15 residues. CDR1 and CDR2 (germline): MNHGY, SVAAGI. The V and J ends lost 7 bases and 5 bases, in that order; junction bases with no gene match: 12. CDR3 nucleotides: TGTGCCAGCAACAAACCCCGGACAGGGATTTATGGCTACACCTTC. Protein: CASNKPRTGIYGYTF.

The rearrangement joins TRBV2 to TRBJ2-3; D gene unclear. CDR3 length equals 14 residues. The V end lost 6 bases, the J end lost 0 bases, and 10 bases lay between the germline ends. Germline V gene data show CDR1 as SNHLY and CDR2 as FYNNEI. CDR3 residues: CASRPRLSTDTQYF. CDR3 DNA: TGTGCCAGCAGGCCCAGGTTGAGCACAGATACGCAGTATTTT. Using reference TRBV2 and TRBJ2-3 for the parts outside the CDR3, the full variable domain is EPEVTQTPSHQVTQMGQEVILRCVPISNHLYFYWYRQILGQKVEFLVSFYNNEISEKSEIFDDQFSVERPDGSNFTLKIRSTKLEDSAMYFCASRPRLSTDTQYFGPGTRLTVL.

CDR3 DNA sequence: TGTGCCACGAGCCCCGCGGGGCGTAGCACAGATACGCAGTATTTT. Protein sequence: CATSPAGRSTDTQYF. The V and J genes are TRBV10-3 and TRBJ2-3; possible D gene TRBD2, 6 bases. Germline V lookup: CDR1 ENHRY, CDR2 SYGVKD. Trimming pared 10 bases from V and 0 bases from J, leaving 17 bases between. This CDR3 contains 15 residues.

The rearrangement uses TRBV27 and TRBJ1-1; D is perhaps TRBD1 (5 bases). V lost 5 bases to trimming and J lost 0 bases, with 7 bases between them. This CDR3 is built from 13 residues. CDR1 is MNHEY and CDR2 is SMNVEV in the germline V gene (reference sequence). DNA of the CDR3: TGTGCCAGCAGTCAGGGCTTGAACACTGAAGCTTTCTTT. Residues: CASSQGLNTEAFF.

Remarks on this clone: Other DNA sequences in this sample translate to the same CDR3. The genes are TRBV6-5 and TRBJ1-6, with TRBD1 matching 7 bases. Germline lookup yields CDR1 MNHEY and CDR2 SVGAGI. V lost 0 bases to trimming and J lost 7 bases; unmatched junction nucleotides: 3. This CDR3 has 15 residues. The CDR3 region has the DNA TGTGCCAGCAGTTACTCTCGGGACAGCAATTCACCCCTCCACTTT. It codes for CASSYSRDSNSPLHF.

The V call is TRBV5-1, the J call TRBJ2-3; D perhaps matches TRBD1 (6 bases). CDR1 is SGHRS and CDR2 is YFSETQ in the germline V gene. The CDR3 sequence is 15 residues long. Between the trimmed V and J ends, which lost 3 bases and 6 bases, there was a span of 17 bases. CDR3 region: CASSSGVGVVDTQYF. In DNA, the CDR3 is TGCGCCAGCAGCTCAGGGGTCGGGGTCGTCGATACGCAGTATTTT.

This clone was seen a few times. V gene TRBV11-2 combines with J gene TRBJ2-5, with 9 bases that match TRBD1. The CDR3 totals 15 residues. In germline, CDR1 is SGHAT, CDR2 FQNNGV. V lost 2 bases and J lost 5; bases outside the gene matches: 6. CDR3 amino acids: CASSLTGTGLETQYF. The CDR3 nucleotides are TGTGCCAGCAGCTTAACTGGGACAGGGTTGGAGACCCAGTACTTC.

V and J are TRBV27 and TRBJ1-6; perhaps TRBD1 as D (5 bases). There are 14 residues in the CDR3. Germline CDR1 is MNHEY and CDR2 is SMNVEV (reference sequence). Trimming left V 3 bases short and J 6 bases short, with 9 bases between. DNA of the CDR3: TGTGCCAGCAGTTTCAGGGTTCCTAATTCACCCCTCCACTTT. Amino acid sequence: CASSFRVPNSPLHF.

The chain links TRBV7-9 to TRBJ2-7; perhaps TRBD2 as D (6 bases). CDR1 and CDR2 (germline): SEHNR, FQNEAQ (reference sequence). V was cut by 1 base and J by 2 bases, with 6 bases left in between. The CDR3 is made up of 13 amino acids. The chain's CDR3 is CASSLGGTYEQYF. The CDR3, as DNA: TGTGCCAGCAGCTTAGGCGGGACCTACGAGCAGTACTTC.

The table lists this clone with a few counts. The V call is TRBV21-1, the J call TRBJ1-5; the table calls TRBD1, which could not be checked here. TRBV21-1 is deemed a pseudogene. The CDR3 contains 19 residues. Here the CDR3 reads CASSKLALGIPNSNQPQHF. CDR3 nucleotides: TGTGCCAGCAGCAAACTGGCTTTGGGCATCCCGAATAGCAATCAGCCCCAGCATTTT.

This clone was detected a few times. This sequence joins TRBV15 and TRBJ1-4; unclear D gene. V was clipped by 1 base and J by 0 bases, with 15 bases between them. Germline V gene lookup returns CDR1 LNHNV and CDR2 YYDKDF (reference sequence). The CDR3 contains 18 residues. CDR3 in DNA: TGTGCCACCAGCAGAGGAACGGGATTACTTGCAACTAATGAAAAACTGTTTTTT. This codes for CATSRGTGLLATNEKLFF.

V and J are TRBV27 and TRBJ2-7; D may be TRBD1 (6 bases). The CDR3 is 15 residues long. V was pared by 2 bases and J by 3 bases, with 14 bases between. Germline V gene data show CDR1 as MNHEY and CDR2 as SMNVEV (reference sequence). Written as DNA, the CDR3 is TGTGCCAGCAGTTTAATGGCAGGGGTAAACTACGAGCAGTACTTC. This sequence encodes CASSLMAGVNYEQYF.

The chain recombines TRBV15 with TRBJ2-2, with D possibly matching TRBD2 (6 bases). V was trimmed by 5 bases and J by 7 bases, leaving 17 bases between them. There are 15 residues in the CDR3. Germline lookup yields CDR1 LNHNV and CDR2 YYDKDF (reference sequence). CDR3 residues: CATSGRGDPDGELFF. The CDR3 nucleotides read TGTGCCACCAGCGGGCGCGGGGACCCGGACGGGGAGCTGTTTTTT. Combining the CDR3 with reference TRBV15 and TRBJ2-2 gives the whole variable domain DAMVIQNPRYQVTQFGKPVTLSCSQTLNHNVMYWYQQKSSQAPKLLFHYYDKDFNNEADTPDNFQSRRPNTSFCFLDIRSPGLGDTAMYLCATSGRGDPDGELFFGEGSRLTVL.

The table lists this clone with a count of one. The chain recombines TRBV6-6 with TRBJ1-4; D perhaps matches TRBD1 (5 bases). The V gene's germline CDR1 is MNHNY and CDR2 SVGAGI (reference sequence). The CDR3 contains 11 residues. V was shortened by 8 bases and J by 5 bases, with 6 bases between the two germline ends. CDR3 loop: CASGGNEKLFF. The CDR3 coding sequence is TGTGCCAGCGGGGGGAATGAAAAACTGTTTTTT.

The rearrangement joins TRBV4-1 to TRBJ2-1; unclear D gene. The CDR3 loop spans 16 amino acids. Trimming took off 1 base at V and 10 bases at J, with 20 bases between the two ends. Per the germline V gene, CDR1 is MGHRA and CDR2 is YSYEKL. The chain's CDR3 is CASSQGWPSNPREQFF. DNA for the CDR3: TGCGCCAGCAGCCAAGGGTGGCCGTCGAATCCACGAGAGCAGTTCTTC.

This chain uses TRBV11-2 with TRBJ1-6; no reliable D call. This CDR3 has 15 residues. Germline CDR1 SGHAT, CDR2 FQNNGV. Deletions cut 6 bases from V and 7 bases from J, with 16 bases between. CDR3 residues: CASSRAGLSNSPLHF. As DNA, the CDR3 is TGTGCCAGCAGTCGAGCTGGGCTCTCCAATTCACCCCTCCACTTT.

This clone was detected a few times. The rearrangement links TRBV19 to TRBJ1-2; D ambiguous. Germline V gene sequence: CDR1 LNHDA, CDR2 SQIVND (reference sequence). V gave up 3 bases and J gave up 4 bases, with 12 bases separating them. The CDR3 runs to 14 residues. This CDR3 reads CASSIDEQLYGYTF. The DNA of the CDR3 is TGTGCCAGTAGTATCGATGAACAGCTCTATGGCTACACCTTC.

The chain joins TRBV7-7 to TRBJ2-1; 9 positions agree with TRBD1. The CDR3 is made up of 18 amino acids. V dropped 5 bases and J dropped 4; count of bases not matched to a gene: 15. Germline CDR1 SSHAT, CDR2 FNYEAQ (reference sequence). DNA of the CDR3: TGTGCCAGCAGCCCCTTTGTCGGGGGGACAGGGCCTTACAATGAGCAGTTCTTC. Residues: CASSPFVGGTGPYNEQFF.

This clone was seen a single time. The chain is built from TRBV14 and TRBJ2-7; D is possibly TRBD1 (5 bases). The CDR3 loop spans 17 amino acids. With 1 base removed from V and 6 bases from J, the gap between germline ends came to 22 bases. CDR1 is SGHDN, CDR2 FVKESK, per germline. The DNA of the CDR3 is TGTGCCAGCAGCCAAGGGTTCCAGCGATTCAGGGTTGGCGAGCAGTACTTC. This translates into CASSQGFQRFRVGEQYF.

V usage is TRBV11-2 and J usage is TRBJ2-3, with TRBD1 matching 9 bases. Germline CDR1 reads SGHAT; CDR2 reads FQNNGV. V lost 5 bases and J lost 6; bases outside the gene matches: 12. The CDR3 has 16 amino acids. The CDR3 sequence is CASSRTGAGVRDTQYF. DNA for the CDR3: TGTGCCAGCAGCCGGACAGGGGCTGGGGTACGGGATACGCAGTATTTT.

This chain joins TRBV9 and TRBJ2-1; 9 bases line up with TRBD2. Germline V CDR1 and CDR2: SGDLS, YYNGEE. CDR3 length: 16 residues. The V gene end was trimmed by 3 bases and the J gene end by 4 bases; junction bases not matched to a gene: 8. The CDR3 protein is CASSEGGLALYNEQFF. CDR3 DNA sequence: TGTGCCAGCAGCGAGGGAGGACTAGCGTTATACAATGAGCAGTTCTTC. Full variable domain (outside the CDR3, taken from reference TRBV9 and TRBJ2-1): DSGVTQTPKHLITATGQRVTLRCSPRSGDLSVYWYQQSLDQGLQFLIQYYNGEERAKGNILERFSAQQFPDLHSELNLSSLELGDSALYFCASSEGGLALYNEQFFGPGTRLTVL.

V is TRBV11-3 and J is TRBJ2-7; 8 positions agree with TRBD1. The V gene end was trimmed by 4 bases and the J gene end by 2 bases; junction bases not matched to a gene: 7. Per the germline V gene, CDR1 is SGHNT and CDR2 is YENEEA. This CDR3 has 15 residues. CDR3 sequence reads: CASSSGQGSPYEQYF. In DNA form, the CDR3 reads TGTGCCAGCAGCTCCGGACAGGGAAGCCCCTACGAGCAGTACTTC.

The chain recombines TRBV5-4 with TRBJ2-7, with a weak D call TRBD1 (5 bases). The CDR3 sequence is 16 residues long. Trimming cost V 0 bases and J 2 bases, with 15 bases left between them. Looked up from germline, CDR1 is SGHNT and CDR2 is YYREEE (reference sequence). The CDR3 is CASSLAGFRGPYEQYF. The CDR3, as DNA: TGTGCCAGCAGCTTGGCAGGGTTTAGGGGTCCCTACGAGCAGTACTTC.

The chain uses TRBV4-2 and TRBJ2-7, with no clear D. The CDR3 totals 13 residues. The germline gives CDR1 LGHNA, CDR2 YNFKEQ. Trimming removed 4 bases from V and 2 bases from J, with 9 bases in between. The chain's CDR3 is CASSPASAYEQYF. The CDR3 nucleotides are TGTGCCAGCAGCCCAGCGTCGGCCTACGAGCAGTACTTC.

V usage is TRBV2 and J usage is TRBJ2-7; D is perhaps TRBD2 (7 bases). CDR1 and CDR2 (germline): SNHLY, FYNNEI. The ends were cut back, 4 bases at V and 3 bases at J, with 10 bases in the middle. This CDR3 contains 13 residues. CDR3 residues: CASSVGGGYEQYF. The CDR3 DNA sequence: TGTGCCAGCAGTGTGGGAGGGGGCTACGAGCAGTACTTC.